This TCR beta chain was sequenced in a study of blood T cell repertoires in COVID-19. Study details: Italy, Spain and the United States were the sources of the convalescent and acute COVID-19 samples. PBMCs, B-cell-depleted T cells, or T cells provided the cDNA or gDNA that made up the material.

Per the study methods: From reference gene primer amplification, estimates of nucleated cell counts were derived. Assay used: immunoSEQ multiplex PCR; TCRdb lists only in-frame clones, some missing. V and J calls and clone size are those listed in that table; D and trimming were worked out from the DNA. The sample yields 190,000 or so clones, approximately 87% seen once. V shed 1 base and J shed 0 bases, with 15 bases lying between them. The CDR3 covers 17 residues. CDR1 SGHTA and CDR2 FQGNSA come from the germline V gene. The source is a woman under 30 who had recovered from COVID-19. The chain joins TRBV7-2 to TRBJ1-1, with D perhaps TRBD1 (6 bases). The sample taken for sequencing was peripheral blood. The CDR3 spells CASSLDGRGSMNTEAFF. In nucleotides, the CDR3 is TGTGCCAGCAGCTTAGACGGTAGGGGGAGCATGAACACTGAAGCTTTCTTT.